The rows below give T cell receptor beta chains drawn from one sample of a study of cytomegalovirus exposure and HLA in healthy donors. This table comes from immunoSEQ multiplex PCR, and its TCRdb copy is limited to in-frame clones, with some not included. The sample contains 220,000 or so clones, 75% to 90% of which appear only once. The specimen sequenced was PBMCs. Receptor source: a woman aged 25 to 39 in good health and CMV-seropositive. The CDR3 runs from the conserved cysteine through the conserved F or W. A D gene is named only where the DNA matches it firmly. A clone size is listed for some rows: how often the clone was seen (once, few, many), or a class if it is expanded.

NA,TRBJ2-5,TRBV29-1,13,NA,TGCAGCGTTGCCTCCGGGGGACCGGAGACCCAGTACTTC,CSVASGGPETQYF
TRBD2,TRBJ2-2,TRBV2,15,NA,TGTGCCAGCGCCAGGACTAGCGGGATGACCGGGGAGCTGTTTTTT,CASARTSGMTGELFF
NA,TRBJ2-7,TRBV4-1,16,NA,TGCGCCAGCAGCCAAGTTCTCCCATTGGGCGGCTACGAGCAGTACTTC,CASSQVLPLGGYEQYF
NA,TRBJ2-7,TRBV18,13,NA,TGTGCCAGCTCCGCTCGGAGGGATTTCGAGCAGTACTTC,CASSARRDFEQYF
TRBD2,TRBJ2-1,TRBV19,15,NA,TGTGCCAGTAGTATCGTCCTAGCGGGGGGCAATGAGCAGTTCTTC,CASSIVLAGGNEQFF
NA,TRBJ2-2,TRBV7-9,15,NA,TGTGCCAGCAGCTTACGTTCAGGGAGCACCGGGGAGCTGTTTTTT,CASSLRSGSTGELFF
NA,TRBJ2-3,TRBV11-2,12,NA,TGTGCCAGCAGCGCCCAGTGGGATACGCAGTATTTT,CASSAQWDTQYF
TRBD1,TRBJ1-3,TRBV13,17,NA,TGTGCCAGCAGCTCCACATCCAGGGGGGAGTCTGGAAACACCATATATTTT,CASSSTSRGESGNTIYF
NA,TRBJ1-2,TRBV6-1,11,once,TGTGCAACAGCGACAGGCGTTGGCTACACCTTC,CATATGVGYTF
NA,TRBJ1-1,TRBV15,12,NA,TGTGCCACCAGCAGCGGGGGGCGGGAAGCTTTCTTT,CATSSGGREAFF
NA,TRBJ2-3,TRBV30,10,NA,TGTGCCTGTGGATCGGCAGTCAAGTATTTT,CACGSAVKYF
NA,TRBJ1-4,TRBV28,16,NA,TGTGCCAGCAGTTTTGGACAGTCCCTCTTAGGAGAAAAACTGTTTTTT,CASSFGQSLLGEKLFF
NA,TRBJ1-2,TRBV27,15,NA,TGTGCCAGCAGTTCCTTCCAGGGAGAGTACTATGGCTACACCTTC,CASSSFQGEYYGYTF
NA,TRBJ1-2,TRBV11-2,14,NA,TGTGCCAGCAGCTTAGTATCCCAGAACTATGGCTACACCTTC,CASSLVSQNYGYTF
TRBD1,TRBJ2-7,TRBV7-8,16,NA,TGTGCCAGCAGCTTAGGAGAACAGGGGTCGCCCTACGAGCAGTACTTC,CASSLGEQGSPYEQYF
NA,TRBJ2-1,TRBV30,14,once,TGTGCCTGGGGTAGACGCCAGGCGTACAATGAGCAGTTCTTC,CAWGRRQAYNEQFF
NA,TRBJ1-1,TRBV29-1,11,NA,TGCAGCTTTACAGGGAACACTGAAGCTTTCTTT,CSFTGNTEAFF
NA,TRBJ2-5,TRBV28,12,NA,TGTGCCACGGGGGCGGATCAAGAGACCCAGTACTTC,CATGADQETQYF
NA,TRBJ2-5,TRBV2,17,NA,TGTGCCAGCACTAGTCAGGGGCAGGTGACAAGAAGGGAGACCCAGTACTTC,CASTSQGQVTRRETQYF
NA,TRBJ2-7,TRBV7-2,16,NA,TGTGCCAGCAGCTTTTGGTCTGGGGGGCTTATCTACGAGCAGTACTTC,CASSFWSGGLIYEQYF
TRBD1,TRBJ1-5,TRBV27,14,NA,TGTGCCAGCAGTTTACAGGGGGCAAATCAGCCCCAGCATTTT,CASSLQGANQPQHF
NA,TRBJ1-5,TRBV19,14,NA,TGTGCCAGTAGTATTGAGAGCCAACAAAAGCCCCAGCATTTT,CASSIESQQKPQHF
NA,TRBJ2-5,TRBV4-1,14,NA,TGCGCCAGCAGCCAAGAGGGGGCACAAGAGACCCAGTACTTC,CASSQEGAQETQYF
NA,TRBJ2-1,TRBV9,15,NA,TGTGCCAGCAGCGTCCGTGGGCTAGGGAACAATGAGCAGTTCTTC,CASSVRGLGNNEQFF
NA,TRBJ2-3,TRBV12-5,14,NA,TGTGCTAGTGGTTTGACCCGGAGCACAGATACGCAGTATTTT,CASGLTRSTDTQYF
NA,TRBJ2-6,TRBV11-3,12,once,TGTGCCAGCACCTCTGGGGCCAACGTCCTGACTTTC,CASTSGANVLTF
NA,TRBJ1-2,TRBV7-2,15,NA,TGTGCCAGCAGCTTATCGGCAGGGTCTAACTATGGCTACACCTTC,CASSLSAGSNYGYTF
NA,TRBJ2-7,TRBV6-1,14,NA,TGTGCCAGCAGTGAAGGGACAGCAAGCTACGAGCAGTACTTC,CASSEGTASYEQYF
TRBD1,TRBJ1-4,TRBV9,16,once,TGTGCCAGCAGCGAACATGCGGGACAGATTAATGAAAAACTGTTTTTT,CASSEHAGQINEKLFF
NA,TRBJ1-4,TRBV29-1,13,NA,TGCAGCGTGACCAGGGGTAAAGGGGAAAAACTGTTTTTT,CSVTRGKGEKLFF
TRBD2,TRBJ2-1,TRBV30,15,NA,TGTGCCTGGAGTGGAGGTAGCGGGAGCCCCAGTGAGCAGTTCTTC,CAWSGGSGSPSEQFF
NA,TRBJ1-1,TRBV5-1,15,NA,TGCGCCAGCAGCTTGGAGCCCGGGGGCTCCACTGAAGCTTTCTTT,CASSLEPGGSTEAFF
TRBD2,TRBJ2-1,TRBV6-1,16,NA,TGTGCCAGCAGTGGCGGACTAGCGGGAGTTACGGGGGAGCAGTTCTTC,CASSGGLAGVTGEQFF
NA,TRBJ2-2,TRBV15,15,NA,TGTGCCACCACCGGGACATATCCGAACACCGGGGAGCTGTTTTTT,CATTGTYPNTGELFF
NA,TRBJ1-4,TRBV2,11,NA,TGTGCCAGCAGTGAGGTCAGTCGACTGTTTTTT,CASSEVSRLFF
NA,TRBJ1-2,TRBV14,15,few,TGTGCCAGCAGCCAACGAACCGGACTTCACTATGGCTACACCTTC,CASSQRTGLHYGYTF
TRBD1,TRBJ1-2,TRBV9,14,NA,TGTGCCAGCAGCGTTGGACAGGGAGCCTATGGCTACACCTTC,CASSVGQGAYGYTF
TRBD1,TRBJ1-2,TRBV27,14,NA,TGTGCCAGCCGTTCAGGGGGCGGGATATATGGCTACACCTTC,CASRSGGGIYGYTF
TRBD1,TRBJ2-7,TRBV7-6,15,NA,TGTGCCAGCAGCTTAGAAGGACAGGGGGCCGACGAGCAGTACTTC,CASSLEGQGADEQYF
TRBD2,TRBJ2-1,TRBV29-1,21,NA,TGCAGCGTTGAAGGGTGGTTCGTTTATGGACTAGCGGAGAGCTCCTACAATGAGCAGTTCTTC,CSVEGWFVYGLAESSYNEQFF
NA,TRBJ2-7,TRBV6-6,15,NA,TGTGCCAGCAGTTACCGCCAGACAGGTTCCTACGAGCAGTACTTC,CASSYRQTGSYEQYF